Sequencing of this TCR beta chain was carried out in a study of cytomegalovirus exposure and HLA in healthy donors. V dropped 4 bases and J dropped 2; count of bases not matched to a gene: 13. The CDR3 loop spans 19 amino acids. Per germline, CDR1 SEHNR and CDR2 FQNEAQ (reference sequence). The primer mix had 60 Vbeta and 13 Jbeta primers. Assay: immunoSEQ multiplex PCR; the TCRdb copy retains only in-frame clones and omits some. Here the sample spans some 150,000 clones, roughly 79% being singletons. The table lists this clone with a count of one. The sequencing sample was made of PBMCs. The chain combines TRBV7-9 with TRBJ2-2; 10 nucleotides agree with TRBD2. This TCR came from a male donor in good health and CMV-seronegative. The CDR3 nucleotides are TGTGCCAGCAGCTCCGAGAGATTGACTAGCGGGCCTAACACCGGGGAGCTGTTTTTT. As protein: CASSSERLTSGPNTGELFF.